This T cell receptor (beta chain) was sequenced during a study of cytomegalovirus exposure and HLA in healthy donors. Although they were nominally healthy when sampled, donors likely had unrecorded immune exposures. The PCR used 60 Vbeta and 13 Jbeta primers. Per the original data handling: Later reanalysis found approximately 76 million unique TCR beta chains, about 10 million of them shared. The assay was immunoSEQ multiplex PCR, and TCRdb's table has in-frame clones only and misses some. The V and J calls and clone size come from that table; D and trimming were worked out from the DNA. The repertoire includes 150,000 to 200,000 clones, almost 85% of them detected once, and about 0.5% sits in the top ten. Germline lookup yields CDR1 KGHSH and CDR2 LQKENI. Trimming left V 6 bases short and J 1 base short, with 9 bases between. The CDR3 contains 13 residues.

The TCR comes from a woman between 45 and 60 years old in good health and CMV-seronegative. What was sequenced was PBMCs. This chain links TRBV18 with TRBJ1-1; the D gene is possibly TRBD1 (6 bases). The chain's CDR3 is CASSRTENTEAFF. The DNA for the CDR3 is TGTGCCAGCTCGCGGACAGAGAACACTGAAGCTTTCTTT.